These 22 T cell receptor beta chains share one sample of origin, sequenced in a study of graft-versus-host responses after intestinal transplantation. The protocol was immunoSEQ multiplex PCR, while the TCRdb copy is restricted to in-frame clones and leaves out a portion. This sample has some 70,000 clones, with roughly 87% found just once. Antigen specificity for these receptors is unknown. Material: unstimulated CD8+ T cells sorted from spleen or lymph node cells, obtained before transplant. Receptors were obtained from a human donor who was the organ donor for an intestinal transplant.

This chain links TRBV5-6 with TRBJ2-7; D is unresolved. The V end lost 3 bases, the J end lost 2 bases, and 15 bases lay between the germline ends. CDR1 SGHDT and CDR2 YYEEEE come from the germline V gene. The CDR3 totals 15 residues. CDR3 sequence: CASSYPSTPTYEQYF. CDR3 DNA: TGTGCCAGCAGCTACCCTTCGACCCCCACCTACGAGCAGTACTTC.

Only one count was recorded for this clone. This rearrangement joins TRBV9 to TRBJ2-7; D ambiguous. Germline values: CDR1 SGDLS, CDR2 YYNGEE. V gave up 0 bases and J gave up 2 bases, with 6 bases separating them. This CDR3 contains 13 residues. CDR3 region: CASSVGTPYEQYF. CDR3 DNA sequence: TGTGCCAGCAGCGTAGGTACCCCCTACGAGCAGTACTTC.

The chain couples TRBV6-1 to TRBJ2-1; unclear D gene. Trimming took off 3 bases at V and 10 bases at J, with 7 bases between the two ends. The CDR3 contains 11 residues. Germline V gene data show CDR1 as MNHNS and CDR2 as SASEGT. The chain's CDR3 is CASSDPWEQFF. In DNA form, the CDR3 reads TGTGCCAGCAGTGATCCGTGGGAGCAGTTCTTC.

V gene TRBV28 combines with J gene TRBJ1-2; the D gene is possibly TRBD1 (6 bases). V was clipped by 3 bases and J by 8 bases, with 22 bases between them. The CDR3 has 16 residues. Germline CDR1 is MDHEN and CDR2 is SYDVKM. As DNA, the CDR3 is TGTGCCAGCAGTTTGGGTAGCGGAGGGGGTCCCGACGGCTACACCTTC. Translation gives CASSLGSGGGPDGYTF.

The V and J genes are TRBV19 and TRBJ2-5; the match to TRBD1 covers 12 bases. Germline V gives CDR1 LNHDA, CDR2 SQIVND (reference sequence). The CDR3 has 16 residues. The V segment lost 6 bases and the J segment 4 bases; nucleotides outside the gene matches: 9. The CDR3 here is CASSSAGTGGRETQYF. As DNA, the CDR3 is TGTGCCAGTAGCAGCGCCGGGACAGGGGGCCGAGAGACCCAGTACTTC. Filled out from reference TRBV19 and TRBJ2-5, the complete variable domain reads DGGITQSPKYLFRKEGQNVTLSCEQNLNHDAMYWYRQDPGQGLRLIYYSQIVNDFQKGDIAEGYSVSREKKESFPLTVTSAQKNPTAFYLCASSSAGTGGRETQYFGPGTRLLVL.

The J gene is TRBJ1-2, the V gene TRBV29-1; D possibly corresponds to TRBD1 (5 bases). CDR3 length: 14 residues. Germline CDR1 is SQVTM and CDR2 is ANQGSEA. Trimming removed 6 bases from V and 3 bases from J, with 17 bases in between. CDR3 loop: CSVTPQGLDYGYTF. The CDR3 nucleotides read TGCAGCGTGACCCCCCAGGGTCTCGACTATGGCTACACCTTC.

The V call is TRBV28, the J call TRBJ2-3; 7 bases line up with TRBD1. The CDR3 is 15 amino acids. J lost 2 bases, V lost 5 bases, and 7 bases had no gene match. The germline gives CDR1 MDHEN, CDR2 SYDVKM. CDR3 sequence: CASSAGTVLTDTQYF. CDR3 sequence (DNA): TGTGCCAGCAGTGCAGGGACAGTACTCACAGATACGCAGTATTTT.

The rearrangement uses TRBV5-5 and TRBJ1-2; 10 positions match TRBD1. Germline values: CDR1 SGHKS, CDR2 YYEKEE (reference sequence). V dropped 4 bases and J dropped 3; count of bases not matched to a gene: 6. CDR3 length: 15 amino acids. CDR3 in amino acids: CASSAGQGLHYGYTF. The CDR3 DNA follows: TGTGCCAGCAGCGCGGGACAGGGGTTACACTATGGCTACACCTTC. The variable domain in full, with the rest retrieved from reference TRBV5-5 and TRBJ1-2, is DAGVTQSPTHLIKTRGQQVTLRCSPISGHKSVSWYQQVLGQGPQFIFQYYEKEERGRGNFPDRFSARQFPNYSSELNVNALLLGDSALYLCASSAGQGLHYGYTFGSGTRLTVV.

The chain carries TRBV28 and TRBJ2-7, with no clear D. The CDR3 has 13 amino acids. The V gene's germline CDR1 is MDHEN and CDR2 SYDVKM. V was cut by 2 bases and J by 2 bases, with 7 bases left in between. CDR3 region: CASSLSHPYEQYF. The CDR3 DNA reads as TGTGCCAGCAGTTTAAGTCACCCCTACGAGCAGTACTTC.

This clone was detected a few times. V is TRBV4-1 and J is TRBJ1-1; unclear D gene. Germline loops: CDR1 MGHRA, CDR2 YSYEKL. The CDR3 consists of 14 residues. The V and J ends lost 3 bases and 4 bases respectively, with 12 bases between them. CDR3 loop: CASSQGTLGTEAFF. CDR3 bases: TGCGCCAGCAGCCAGGGTACTCTCGGCACTGAAGCTTTCTTT.

This clone is classed as medium-sized. This chain uses TRBV7-8 with TRBJ1-5; possible D gene TRBD1, 5 bases. The CDR3 contains 15 residues. V was shortened by 4 bases and J by 0 bases, with 10 bases between the two germline ends. Germline CDR1 reads SGHVS; CDR2 reads FQNEAQ. In DNA form, the CDR3 reads TGTGCCAGCAGCTACCTAGACAGTAGCAATCAGCCCCAGCATTTT. This translates into CASSYLDSSNQPQHF.

The rearrangement uses TRBV6-5 and TRBJ2-5; TRBD1 matches 9 bases. The better agreement between TRBJ2-7 and the DNA end casts doubt on the J call. The CDR3 consists of 14 residues. Germline V CDR1 and CDR2: MNHEY, SVGAGI. Here the CDR3 reads CASIIQGALCEQYF. CDR3 DNA: TGTGCCAGCATCATACAGGGGGCACTGTGCGAGCAGTACTTC.

The chain carries TRBV7-2 and TRBJ1-1, with D perhaps matching TRBD1 (6 bases). The CDR3 has 14 residues. V shed 5 bases and J shed 1 base, with 11 bases lying between them. The V gene's germline CDR1 is SGHTA and CDR2 FQGNSA. CDR3 sequence reads: CASSRTRGNTEAFF. The CDR3 nucleotides are TGTGCCAGCAGCCGTACCAGGGGGAACACTGAAGCTTTCTTT.

The V and J genes are TRBV28 and TRBJ2-2, with TRBD2 as a possible D gene (5 bases). Germline V gene sequence: CDR1 MDHEN, CDR2 SYDVKM. The CDR3 runs 17 residues. Between the trimmed V and J ends, which lost 4 bases and 3 bases, there was a span of 18 bases. CDR3: CASSSPLRRVDTGELFF. CDR3 nucleotide sequence: TGTGCCAGCAGTTCCCCCCTCCGGCGGGTAGACACCGGGGAGCTGTTTTTT.

The gene calls are TRBV6-5 and TRBJ1-2, with a possible D match to TRBD1 (5 bases). This CDR3 region has 15 residues. Trimming shortened V by 4 bases and J by 3 bases, and 15 bases separated the two germline ends. Germline V lookup: CDR1 MNHEY, CDR2 SVGAGI. The CDR3 spells CASSSGTSLYYGYTF. The CDR3 nucleotides are TGTGCCAGCAGTTCCGGGACGTCTCTCTACTATGGCTACACCTTC.

This sequence joins TRBV28 and TRBJ1-2, with D uncertain. The germline CDR1 and CDR2 sequences are MDHEN and SYDVKM. The germline V and J ends were trimmed by 3 bases and 3 bases, with 20 bases remaining between them. CDR3 length: 17 amino acids. The CDR3 coding sequence is TGTGCCAGCAGTTTCCATGAGGGTAGGATCAAAGACTATGGCTACACCTTC. It codes for CASSFHEGRIKDYGYTF.

V and J are TRBV7-6 and TRBJ2-7; D remains ambiguous. V was shortened by 2 bases and J by 0 bases, with 5 bases between the two germline ends. CDR3 length: 13 residues. Germline V gene lookup returns CDR1 SGHVS and CDR2 FNYEAQ. As DNA, the CDR3 is TGTGCCAGCAGCTTATACGGCTCCTACGAGCAGTACTTC. Its protein product is CASSLYGSYEQYF.

This clone was seen more than once but under ten times. The chain carries TRBV5-1 and TRBJ2-2, with D uncertain. The ends were cut back, 2 bases at V and 6 bases at J, with 5 bases in the middle. Germline V gene data show CDR1 as SGHRS and CDR2 as YFSETQ. The CDR3 totals 12 residues. The CDR3 sequence is CASSFIPGELFF. CDR3 bases: TGCGCCAGCAGCTTCATACCCGGGGAGCTGTTTTTT.

V is TRBV4-1 and J is TRBJ2-3; possibly TRBD2 for D (6 bases). Germline V lookup: CDR1 MGHRA, CDR2 YSYEKL. V was trimmed by 3 bases and J by 0 bases, leaving 13 bases between them. CDR3 length equals 16 residues. CDR3 coding DNA: TGCGCCAGCAGCCACCCCTACGGGACTAGCACAGATACGCAGTATTTT. Translation: CASSHPYGTSTDTQYF.

The chain employs TRBV10-2 and TRBJ2-7, with D possibly TRBD1 on 5 matching bases. CDR3 length: 13 amino acids. Looked up from germline, CDR1 is WSHSY and CDR2 is SAAADI. V was shortened by 6 bases and J by 2 bases, with 11 bases between the two germline ends. The CDR3 sequence: CASRGVVTYEQYF. DNA for the CDR3: TGCGCCAGCAGAGGGGTGGTGACCTACGAGCAGTACTTC.

The rearrangement links TRBV1 to TRBJ2-3; no DNA check was done on the table's D call, TRBD2. TRBV1 is designated a pseudogene. This CDR3 comprises 14 residues. The CDR3 bases are TGCACCAGCAGCCCCCAGACTAGCCCAGATACGCAGTATTTT. Protein: CTSSPQTSPDTQYF.

This clone showed up just a few times. V is TRBV7-9 and J is TRBJ1-4; possibly TRBD1 for D (6 bases). The V gene's germline CDR1 is SEHNR and CDR2 FQNEAQ (reference sequence). There are 15 residues in the CDR3. The V gene lost 1 base and the J gene lost 5 bases, with 11 bases spanning the gap. The CDR3 sequence: CASSLEEGGNEKLFF. The CDR3 DNA reads TGTGCCAGCAGCTTAGAGGAGGGGGGGAATGAAAAACTGTTTTTT.